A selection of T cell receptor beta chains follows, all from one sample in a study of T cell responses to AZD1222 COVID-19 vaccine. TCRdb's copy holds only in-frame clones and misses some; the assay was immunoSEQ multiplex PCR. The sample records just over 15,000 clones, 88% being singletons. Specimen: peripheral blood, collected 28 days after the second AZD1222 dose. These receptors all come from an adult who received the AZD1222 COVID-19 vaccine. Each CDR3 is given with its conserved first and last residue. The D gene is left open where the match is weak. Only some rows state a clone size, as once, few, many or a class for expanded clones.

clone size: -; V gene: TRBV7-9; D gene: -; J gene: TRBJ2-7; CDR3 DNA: TGTGCCAGCAGCTTAGGACAGGGACTTGGCGAGCAGTACTTC; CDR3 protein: CASSLGQGLGEQYF
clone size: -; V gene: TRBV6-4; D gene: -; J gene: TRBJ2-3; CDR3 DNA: TGTGCCAGCAGTGACGGGCGGGACACAGATACGCAGTATTTT; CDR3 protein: CASSDGRDTDTQYF
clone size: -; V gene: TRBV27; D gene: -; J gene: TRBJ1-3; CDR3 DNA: TGTGCCAGCAGCTCAACCCGGACAGTGTACTCTGGAAACACCATATATTTT; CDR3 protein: CASSSTRTVYSGNTIYF
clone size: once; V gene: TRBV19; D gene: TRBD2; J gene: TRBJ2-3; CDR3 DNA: TGTGCCAGTCAGAGCGGGGGGAACACAGATACGCAGTATTTT; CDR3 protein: CASQSGGNTDTQYF
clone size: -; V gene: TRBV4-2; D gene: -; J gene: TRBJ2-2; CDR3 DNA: TGTGCCAGCAGACATCTATTACAAACCCGGCGAGGCACCGGGGAGCTGTTTTTT; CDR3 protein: CASRHLLQTRRGTGELFF
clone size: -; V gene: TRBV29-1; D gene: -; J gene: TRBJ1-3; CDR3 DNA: -; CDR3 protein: CSFGAGSGNTIYF
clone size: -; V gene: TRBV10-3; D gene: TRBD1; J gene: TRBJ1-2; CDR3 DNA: TGTGCCATCACGGGTGGCGAGGGACAGGGTTATGGCTACACCTTC; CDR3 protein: CAITGGEGQGYGYTF
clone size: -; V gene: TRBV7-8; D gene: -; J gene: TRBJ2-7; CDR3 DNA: TGTGCCAGCAGCTACGGGGGACAAGCCTACGAGCAGTACTTC; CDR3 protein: CASSYGGQAYEQYF
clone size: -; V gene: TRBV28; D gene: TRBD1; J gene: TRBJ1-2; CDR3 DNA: TGTGCCAGCAGTGTGAGCGGGACAGGGCACGGCTATGGCTACACCTTC; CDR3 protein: CASSVSGTGHGYGYTF
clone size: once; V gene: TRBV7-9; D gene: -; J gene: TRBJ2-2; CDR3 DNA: TGTGCCAGCAGCTCTGTGGGATCCCCGGAGCTGTTTTTT; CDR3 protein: CASSSVGSPELFF
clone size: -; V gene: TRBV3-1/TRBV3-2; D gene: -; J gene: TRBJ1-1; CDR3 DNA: TGTGCCAGCAGCCAAGTACAGGCGAACACTGAAGCTTTCTTT; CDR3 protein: CASSQVQANTEAFF
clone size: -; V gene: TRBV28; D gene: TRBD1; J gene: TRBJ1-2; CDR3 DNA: TGTGCCAGCAGAGAGACACAGGGGAACTATGGCTACACCTTC; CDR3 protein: CASRETQGNYGYTF
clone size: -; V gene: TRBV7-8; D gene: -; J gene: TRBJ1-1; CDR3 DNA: TGTGCCAGCAGCTTACCGGACACTGAAGCTTTCTTT; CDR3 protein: CASSLPDTEAFF
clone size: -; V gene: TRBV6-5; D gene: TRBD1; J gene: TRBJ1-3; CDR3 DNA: TGTGCCAGCAGGGGACAGGGGGCTGGAAACACCATATATTTT; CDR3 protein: CASRGQGAGNTIYF
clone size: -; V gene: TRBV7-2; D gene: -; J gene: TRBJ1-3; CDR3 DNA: TGTGCCAGCAGTCCCGGGGGAAACACCATATATTTT; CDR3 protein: CASSPGGNTIYF
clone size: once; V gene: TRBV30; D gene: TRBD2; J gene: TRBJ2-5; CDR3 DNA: TGTGCCTGGGCGGGGGTCCAAGAGACCCAGTACTTC; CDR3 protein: CAWAGVQETQYF
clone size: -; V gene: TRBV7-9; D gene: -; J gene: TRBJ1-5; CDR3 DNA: TGTGCCAGCAGCTTAGCTAATCAGCCCCAGCATTTT; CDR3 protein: CASSLANQPQHF
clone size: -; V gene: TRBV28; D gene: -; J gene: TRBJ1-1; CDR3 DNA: TGTGCCAGCAGTTTACCGGGGTCTAGGAACGCTGAAGCTTTCTTT; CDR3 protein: CASSLPGSRNAEAFF
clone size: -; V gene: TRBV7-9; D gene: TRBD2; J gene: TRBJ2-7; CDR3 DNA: TGTGCCAGCAGCTACGGCGGGGGGTCCTACGAGCAGTACTTC; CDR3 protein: CASSYGGGSYEQYF
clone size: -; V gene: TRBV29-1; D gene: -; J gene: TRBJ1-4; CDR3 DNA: -; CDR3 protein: CSVEVASGTNAFF
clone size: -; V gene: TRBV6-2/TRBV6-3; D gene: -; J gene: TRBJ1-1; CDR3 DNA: TGTGCCAGCAGTTACTCCCCCCGGGGGGCGACTGAAGCTTTCTTT; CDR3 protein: CASSYSPRGATEAFF
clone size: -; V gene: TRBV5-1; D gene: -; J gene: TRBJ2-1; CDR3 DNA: TGCGCCAGCAGCCCGACTAGCTCCTACAATGAGCAGTTCTTC; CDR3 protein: CASSPTSSYNEQFF
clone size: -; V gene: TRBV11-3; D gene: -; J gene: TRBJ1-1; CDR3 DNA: TGTGCCAGCAGCGACCGTTATAGCACTGAAGCTTTCTTT; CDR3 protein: CASSDRYSTEAFF
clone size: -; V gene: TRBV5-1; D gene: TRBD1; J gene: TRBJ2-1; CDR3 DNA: TGCGCCAGCGGACCACAGGGGGACCACAATGAGCAGTTCTTC; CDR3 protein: CASGPQGDHNEQFF
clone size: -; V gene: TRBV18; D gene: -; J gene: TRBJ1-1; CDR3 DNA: TGTGCCAGCTCACCTCGGAACGGGGGCAACACTGAAGCTTTCTTT; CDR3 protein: CASSPRNGGNTEAFF
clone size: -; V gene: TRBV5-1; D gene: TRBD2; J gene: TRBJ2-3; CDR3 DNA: TGCGCCAGCAGCTTGGACCAGCGGGGGGGCTCAGATACGCAGTATTTT; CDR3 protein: CASSLDQRGGSDTQYF
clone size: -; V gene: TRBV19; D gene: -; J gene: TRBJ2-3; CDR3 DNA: TGTGCCAGTACCCAAGCTCCGAGCACAGATACGCAGTATTTT; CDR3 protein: CASTQAPSTDTQYF
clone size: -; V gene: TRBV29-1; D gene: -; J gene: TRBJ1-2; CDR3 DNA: TGCAGCGTTGAAGAAAGTATGCGGCCGGTGGGCTACACCTTC; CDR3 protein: CSVEESMRPVGYTF
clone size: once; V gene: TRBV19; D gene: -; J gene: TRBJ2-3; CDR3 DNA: TGTGCCAGTAGTAATACCAGGTTCACAGATACGCAGTATTTT; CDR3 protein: CASSNTRFTDTQYF
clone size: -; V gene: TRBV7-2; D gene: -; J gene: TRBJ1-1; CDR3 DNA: TGTGCCAGCAGCTTAGGTGGGGGGACTGAAGCTTTCTTT; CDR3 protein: CASSLGGGTEAFF
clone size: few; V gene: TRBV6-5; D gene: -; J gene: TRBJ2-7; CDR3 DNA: TGTGCCAGCAGTTTCAACTGGCAGGGCTCCTACGAGCAGTACTTC; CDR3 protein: CASSFNWQGSYEQYF
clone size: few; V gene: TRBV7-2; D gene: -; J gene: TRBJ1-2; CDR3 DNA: TGTGCCAGCAGCTCCCGAGAGGCTAACTATGGCTACACCTTC; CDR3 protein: CASSSREANYGYTF
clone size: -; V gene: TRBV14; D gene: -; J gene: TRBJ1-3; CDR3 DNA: TGTGCCAGCAGCCAAGATCTCGGGCAGGGGGGAAACACCATATATTTT; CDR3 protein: CASSQDLGQGGNTIYF
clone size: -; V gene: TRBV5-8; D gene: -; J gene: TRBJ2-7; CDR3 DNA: TGTGCCAGCAGCTTGAGCGGAGGGAACTACGAGCAGTACTTC; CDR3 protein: CASSLSGGNYEQYF
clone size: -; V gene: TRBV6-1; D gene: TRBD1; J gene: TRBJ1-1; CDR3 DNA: TGTGCCAGCAGTGTATTAGGGGGACAGGGGAACCCTGAAGCTTTCTTT; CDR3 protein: CASSVLGGQGNPEAFF
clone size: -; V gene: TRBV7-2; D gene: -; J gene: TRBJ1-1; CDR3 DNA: TGTGCCAGCAGCTTAGTGGGCCTTATGGGGTCTGAAGCTTTCTTT; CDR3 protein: CASSLVGLMGSEAFF
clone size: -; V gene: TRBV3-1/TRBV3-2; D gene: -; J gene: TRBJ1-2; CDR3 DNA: TGTGCCAGCAGCCAAGGGACAGCGAACTATGGCTACACCTTC; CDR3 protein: CASSQGTANYGYTF
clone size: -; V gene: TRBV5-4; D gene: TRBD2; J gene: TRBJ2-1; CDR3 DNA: TGTGCCAGCAGTTCCCGTAGCGGGGCCTCCTACAATGAGCAGTTCTTC; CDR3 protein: CASSSRSGASYNEQFF
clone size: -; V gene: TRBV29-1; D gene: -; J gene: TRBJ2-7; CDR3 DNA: TGCAGCGTTGGGCGCGGCTACGAGCAGTACTTC; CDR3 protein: CSVGRGYEQYF
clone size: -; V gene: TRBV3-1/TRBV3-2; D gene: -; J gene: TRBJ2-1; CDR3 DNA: TGTGCCAGCAGCCAAGGTGTGGGGGGGCAGTTCTTC; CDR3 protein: CASSQGVGGQFF
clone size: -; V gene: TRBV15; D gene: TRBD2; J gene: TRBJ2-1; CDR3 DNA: TGTGCCACCAGCGGGGGGACTAGCGGTTACAATGAGCAGTTCTTC; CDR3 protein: CATSGGTSGYNEQFF
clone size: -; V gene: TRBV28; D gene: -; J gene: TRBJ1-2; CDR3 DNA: TGTGCCACCGGAGGGGACTATGGCTACACCTTC; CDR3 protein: CATGGDYGYTF
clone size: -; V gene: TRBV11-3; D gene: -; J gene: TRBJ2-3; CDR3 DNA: TGTGCCAGCAGCTTACGACTAAGTGATGCAGATACGCAGTATTTT; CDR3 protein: CASSLRLSDADTQYF
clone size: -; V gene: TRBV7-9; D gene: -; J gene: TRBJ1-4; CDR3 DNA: TGTGCCAGCAGCCCTCACGAGGGTTCTGGAAAACTGTTTTTT; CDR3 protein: CASSPHEGSGKLFF
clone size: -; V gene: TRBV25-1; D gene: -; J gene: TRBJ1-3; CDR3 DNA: TGTGCCAGCAGTGAATTTCAGACTGGAAACACCATATATTTT; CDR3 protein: CASSEFQTGNTIYF
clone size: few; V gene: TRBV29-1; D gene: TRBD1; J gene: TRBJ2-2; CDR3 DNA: TGCAGCGTTGCGGGACAGGGGTCCCCCACCGGGGAGCTGTTTTTT; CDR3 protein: CSVAGQGSPTGELFF
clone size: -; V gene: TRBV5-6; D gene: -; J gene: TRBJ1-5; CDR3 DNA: TGTGCCAGCAGCCGAGGGGGAGAGAATCAGCCCCAGCATTTT; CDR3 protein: CASSRGGENQPQHF
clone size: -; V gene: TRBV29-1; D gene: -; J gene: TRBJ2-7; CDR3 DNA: TGCAGCGCCGCCCTCTCCTACGAGCAGTACTTC; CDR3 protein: CSAALSYEQYF
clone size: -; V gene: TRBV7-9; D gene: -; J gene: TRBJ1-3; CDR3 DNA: TGTGCCAGCAGCTCGCAGTCTTTCTCTGGAAACACCATATATTTT; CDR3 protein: CASSSQSFSGNTIYF
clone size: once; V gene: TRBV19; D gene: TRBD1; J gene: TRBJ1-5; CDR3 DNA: TGTGCCAGTAGGACAGGGGTCAATCAGCCCCAGCATTTT; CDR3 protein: CASRTGVNQPQHF
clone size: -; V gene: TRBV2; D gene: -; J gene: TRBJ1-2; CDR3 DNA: TGTGCCAGCAGCAAGGACTTGGGTCCCTATGGCTACACCTTC; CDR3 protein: CASSKDLGPYGYTF
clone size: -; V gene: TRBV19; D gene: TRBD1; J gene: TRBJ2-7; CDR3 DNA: TGTGCCAGTAGTACTACAGGGGGCCAGAACGAGCAGTACTTC; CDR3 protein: CASSTTGGQNEQYF
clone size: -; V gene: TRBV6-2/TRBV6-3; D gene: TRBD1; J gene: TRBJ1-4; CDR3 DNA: TGTGCCAGCAGTTCGGGACAGGCAGAAAAACTGTTTTTT; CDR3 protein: CASSSGQAEKLFF
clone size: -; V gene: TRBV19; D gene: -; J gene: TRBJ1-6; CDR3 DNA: TGTGCCAGTAGTCCCCCCCCCGGGGGGGCCCGAACGGCACCCCTCCACTTT; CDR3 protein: CASSPPPGGARTAPLHF
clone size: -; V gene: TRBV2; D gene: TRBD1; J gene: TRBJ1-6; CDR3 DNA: TGTGCCAGCAATGACTTGGCGGGACAGGGGAGTTCACCCCTCCACTTT; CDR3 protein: CASNDLAGQGSSPLHF
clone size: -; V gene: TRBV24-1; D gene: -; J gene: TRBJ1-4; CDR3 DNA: TGTGCCACCAGTGACCCCGGGACTACTAATGAAAAACTGTTTTTT; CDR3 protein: CATSDPGTTNEKLFF
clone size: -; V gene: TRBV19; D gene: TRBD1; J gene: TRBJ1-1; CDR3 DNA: TGTGCCACCCTGACAGGGGGACGAACTGAAGCTTTCTTT; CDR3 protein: CATLTGGRTEAFF
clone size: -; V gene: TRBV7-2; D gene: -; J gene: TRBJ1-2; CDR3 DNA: TGTGCCAGCAGCCTGGGGTCCGGGATTGGAGTAAGCGGCTACACCTTC; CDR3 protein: CASSLGSGIGVSGYTF
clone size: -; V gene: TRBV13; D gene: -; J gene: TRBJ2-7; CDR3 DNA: TGTGCCAGCAGCCATCGGACTACCGAATACGAGCAGTACTTC; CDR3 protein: CASSHRTTEYEQYF
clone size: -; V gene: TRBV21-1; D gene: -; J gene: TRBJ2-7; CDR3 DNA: TGTGCCAGCGTGGGCGCCGGACAGGGGCCCTCCTACGAGCAGTACTTC; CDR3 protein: CASVGAGQGPSYEQYF